This T cell receptor (beta chain) emerged from a study of response to subunit inactivated influenza vaccine. This clonotype was seen more than once but under ten times. Antigen unknown. MiXCR was run by TCRdb on the RT-PCR reads, yielding one entry per CDR3 protein. In the table there are roughly 790,000 distinct CDR3 sequences, about 20% of which are singletons. The germline CDR1 and CDR2 sequences are DFQATT and SNEGSKA (reference sequence). The junction had 20 bases not matched to a gene; V was cut back by 4 bases and J by 4 bases. This CDR3 contains 18 residues. Points from the study as a whole: New T cells are recruited in small numbers by each seasonal influenza vaccination, according to the authors' suggestion.

Specimen: PBMCs from blood, collected more than 4 days after vaccination. The TCR was taken from a man between 50 and 59 years old who received an inactivated influenza vaccine. The chain recombines TRBV20-1 with TRBJ2-7, with 9 positions matching TRBD2. The CDR3 loop is CSANTPEGSGRRLYEQYF. In DNA form, the CDR3 reads TGCAGTGCTAACACCCCGGAGGGTAGCGGGAGAAGGTTGTACGAGCAGTACTTC.